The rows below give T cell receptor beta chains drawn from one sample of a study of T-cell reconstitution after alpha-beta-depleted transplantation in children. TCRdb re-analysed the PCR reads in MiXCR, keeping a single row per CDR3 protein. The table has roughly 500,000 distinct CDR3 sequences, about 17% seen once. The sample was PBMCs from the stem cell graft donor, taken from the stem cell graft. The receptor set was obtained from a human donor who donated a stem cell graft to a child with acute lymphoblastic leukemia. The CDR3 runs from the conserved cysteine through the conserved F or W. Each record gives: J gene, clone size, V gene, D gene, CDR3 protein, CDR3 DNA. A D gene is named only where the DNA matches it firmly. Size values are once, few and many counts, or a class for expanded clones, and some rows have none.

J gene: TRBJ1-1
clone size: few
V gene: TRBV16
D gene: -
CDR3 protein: CASSQGLGLRLDTEAFF
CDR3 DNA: TGTGCCAGCAGCCAAGGACTCGGCCTAAGGCTGGACACTGAAGCTTTCTTT

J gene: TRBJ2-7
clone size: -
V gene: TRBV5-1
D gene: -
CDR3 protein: CASSLDVLQYF
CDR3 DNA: TGCGCCAGCAGCTTGGACGTTTTGCAGTACTTC

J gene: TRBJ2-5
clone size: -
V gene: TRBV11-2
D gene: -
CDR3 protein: CASSSLQGIQETQYF
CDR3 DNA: TGTGCCAGCAGCTCTCTACAGGGAATCCAAGAGACCCAGTACTTC

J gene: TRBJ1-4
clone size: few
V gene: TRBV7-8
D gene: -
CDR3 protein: CASSLLGQRGEKLFF
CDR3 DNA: TGTGCCAGCAGCCTGCTCGGACAGAGGGGCGAAAAACTGTTTTTT

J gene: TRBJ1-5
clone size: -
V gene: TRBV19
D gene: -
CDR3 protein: CASSDAPSGRQPQHF
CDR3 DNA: TGTGCCAGTAGTGATGCCCCCAGCGGTCGACAGCCCCAGCATTTT

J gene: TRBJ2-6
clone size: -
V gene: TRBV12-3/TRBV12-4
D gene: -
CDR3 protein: CASSYSIAVFSGANVLTF
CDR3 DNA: TGTGCCAGCAGTTATTCTATTGCGGTCTTCTCTGGGGCCAACGTCCTGACTTTC

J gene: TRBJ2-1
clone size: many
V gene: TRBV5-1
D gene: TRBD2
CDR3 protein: CASSSGLAHYNEQFF
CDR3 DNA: TGCGCCAGCAGCTCGGGACTAGCGCATTACAATGAGCAGTTCTTC

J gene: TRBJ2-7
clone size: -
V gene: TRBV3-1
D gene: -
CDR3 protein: CASTNPGYEQYF
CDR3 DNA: TGTGCCAGCACCAATCCCGGGTACGAGCAGTACTTC

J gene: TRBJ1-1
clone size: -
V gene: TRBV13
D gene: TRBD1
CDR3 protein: CASSSTGAPEAFF
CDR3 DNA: TGTGCCAGCAGCTCAACAGGGGCTCCTGAAGCTTTCTTT

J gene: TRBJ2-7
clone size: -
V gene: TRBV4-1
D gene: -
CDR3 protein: CASSPGPRYEQYF
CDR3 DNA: TGCGCCAGCAGCCCGGGCCCGCGCTACGAGCAGTACTTC

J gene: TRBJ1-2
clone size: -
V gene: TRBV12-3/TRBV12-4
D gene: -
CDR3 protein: CASRLTVSAEGYTF
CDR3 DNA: TGTGCCAGCAGATTGACAGTGTCAGCGGAGGGCTACACCTTC

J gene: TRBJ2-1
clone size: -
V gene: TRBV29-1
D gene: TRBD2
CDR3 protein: CSAIERGAAGGYYNEQFF
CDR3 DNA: TGCAGCGCCATTGAGAGGGGGGCGGCGGGGGGCTACTACAATGAGCAGTTCTTC

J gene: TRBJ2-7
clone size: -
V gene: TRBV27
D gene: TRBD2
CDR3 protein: CASSLYGRAFGEQYF
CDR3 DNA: TGTGCCAGCAGTTTATACGGGAGGGCCTTCGGAGAGCAGTACTTC

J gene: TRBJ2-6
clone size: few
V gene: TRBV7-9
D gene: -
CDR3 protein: CASSSAPPGANVLTF
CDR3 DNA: TGTGCCAGCAGCTCCGCCCCCCCTGGGGCCAACGTCCTGACTTTC

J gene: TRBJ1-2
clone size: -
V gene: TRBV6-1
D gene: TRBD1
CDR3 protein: CASSDLSTGGYGYTF
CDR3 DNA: TGTGCCAGCAGTGATCTATCGACAGGGGGTTATGGCTACACCTTC

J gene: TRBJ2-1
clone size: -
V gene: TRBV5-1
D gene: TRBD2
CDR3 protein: CASSAGTSGNNEQFF
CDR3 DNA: TGCGCCAGCAGCGCCGGGACTAGCGGAAACAATGAGCAGTTCTTC

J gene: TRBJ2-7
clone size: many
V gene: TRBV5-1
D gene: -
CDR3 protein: CASSLVLAEQYF
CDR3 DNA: TGCGCCAGCAGCTTGGTACTGGCCGAGCAGTACTTC

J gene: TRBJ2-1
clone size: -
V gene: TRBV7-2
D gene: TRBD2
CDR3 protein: CASSSSGIDEQFF
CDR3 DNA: TGTGCCAGCAGTTCTAGCGGGATAGATGAGCAGTTCTTC

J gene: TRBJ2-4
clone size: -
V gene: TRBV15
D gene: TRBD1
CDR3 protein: CATSKRQGVVDIQYF
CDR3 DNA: TGTGCCACCAGCAAACGACAGGGGGTCGTCGACATTCAGTACTTC

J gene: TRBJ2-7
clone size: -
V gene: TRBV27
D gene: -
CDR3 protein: CASSFGSYEGAYEQYF
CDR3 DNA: TGTGCCAGCAGTTTCGGATCGTACGAGGGGGCCTACGAGCAGTACTTC

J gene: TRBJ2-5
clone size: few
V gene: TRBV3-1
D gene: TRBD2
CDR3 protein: CASRESGSGQETQYF
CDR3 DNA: TGTGCCAGCAGGGAAAGCGGGAGCGGCCAAGAGACCCAGTACTTC

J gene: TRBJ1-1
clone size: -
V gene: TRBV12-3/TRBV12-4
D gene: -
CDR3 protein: CASSRPPKDTEAFF
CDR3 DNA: TGTGCCAGCAGTCGCCCGCCGAAGGACACTGAAGCTTTCTTT

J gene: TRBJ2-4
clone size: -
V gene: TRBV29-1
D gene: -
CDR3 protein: CSVDGEAGNIQYF
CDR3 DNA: TGCAGCGTTGACGGGGAGGCGGGGAACATTCAGTACTTC

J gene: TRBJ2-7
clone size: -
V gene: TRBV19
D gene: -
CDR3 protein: CASSIGLGGDEQYF
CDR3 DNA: TGTGCCAGTAGTATAGGATTGGGGGGCGACGAGCAGTACTTC

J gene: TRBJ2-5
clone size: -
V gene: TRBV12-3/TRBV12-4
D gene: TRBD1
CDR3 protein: CASSPAGTGSETQYF
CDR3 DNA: TGTGCCAGCAGCCCCGCCGGGACAGGGAGTGAGACCCAGTACTTC

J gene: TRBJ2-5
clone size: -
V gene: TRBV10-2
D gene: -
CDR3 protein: CASSESAETQYF
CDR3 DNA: TGCGCCAGCAGTGAGTCCGCTGAGACCCAGTACTTC

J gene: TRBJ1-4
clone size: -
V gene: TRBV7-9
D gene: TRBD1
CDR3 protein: CASSYRTGGDEKLFF
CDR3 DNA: TGTGCCAGCAGCTACCGGACAGGGGGGGATGAAAAACTGTTTTTT

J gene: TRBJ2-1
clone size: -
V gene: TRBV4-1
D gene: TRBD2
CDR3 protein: CASRGLAGPHNEQFF
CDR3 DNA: TGCGCCAGCAGGGGACTAGCGGGCCCTCACAATGAGCAGTTCTTC

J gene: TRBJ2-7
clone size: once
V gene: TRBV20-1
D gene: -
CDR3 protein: CSAGARLRSEQYF
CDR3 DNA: TGCAGTGCTGGAGCCCGTCTTCGGAGCGAGCAGTACTTC

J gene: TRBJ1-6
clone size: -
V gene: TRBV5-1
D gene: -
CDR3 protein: CASSRAGGRGTGSPLHF
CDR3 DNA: TGCGCCAGCAGCAGGGCCGGGGGAAGGGGGACCGGATCACCCCTCCACTTT

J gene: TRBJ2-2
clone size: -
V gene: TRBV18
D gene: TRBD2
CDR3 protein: CASTPGRRSSGELFF
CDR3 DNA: TGTGCCAGCACGCCCGGGAGGCGTTCATCCGGGGAGCTGTTTTTT

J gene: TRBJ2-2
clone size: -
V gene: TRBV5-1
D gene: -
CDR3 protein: CASSFGGAGAYTGELFF
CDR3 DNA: TGCGCCAGCAGCTTTGGCGGGGCAGGGGCCTACACCGGGGAGCTGTTTTTT